This TCR beta chain was retrieved from a study of T cells in Graves' hyperthyroidism and ophthalmopathy. Looking at the study overall: Prior to any treatment, at the point of initial diagnosis, peripheral blood was collected. Study-level points and caveats: Blood also showed most of the thyroid clonotypes that were expanded above 0.001.

The ends were cut back, 6 bases at V and 8 bases at J, with 8 bases in the middle. Per germline, CDR1 SNHLY and CDR2 FYNNEI. CDR3 size: 11 residues. Researchers amplified the TCR beta CDR3 regions from RNA transcripts. With the HTBI primer set, the TCR CDR3 went through a first round of RT-PCR. TCRdb re-derived calls from the multiplex PCR reads in MiXCR, one entry per CDR3 protein. The sample shows hundreds of thousands of distinct CDR3 sequences, 38% of them seen only once. A remark on this clonotype: Its specificity is not known.

It was uncontrolled infection, other autoimmune disease, pregnancy or lactation that excluded patients. Approximately 9.3 ml of fresh peripheral blood supplied the PBMCs. The chain carries TRBV2 and TRBJ2-1; no definite D call. Sequenced sample: blood. This receptor was identified in a man in his late teens or twenties with Graves' hyperthyroidism. The CDR3 region has the DNA TGTGCCAGCAGATTGTCGGATGAGCAGTTCTTC. Translated: CASRLSDEQFF.